This TCR beta chain was observed in a study of Ad26.COV2.S vaccination and SARS-CoV-2 variants. Study at large: By the intramuscular route, Ad26.COV2.S was given once, or twice 56 days apart. Study-level results: The authors reported substantial breadth in spike-specific CD8+ and CD4+ T cell responses after vaccination. The study found higher spike-specific TCR breadth in vaccine than placebo recipients.

CDR1 and CDR2 from the germline V gene are MDHEN and SYDVKM. This CDR3 spans 12 amino acids. V was clipped by 6 bases and J by 3 bases, with 9 bases between them. Turning to this clone: What it recognizes is unknown. Just one base apart from a much larger clone, this may be a read error.

The repertoire was sequenced with immunoSEQ multiplex PCR; TCRdb's copy has only in-frame clones and lacks some. The sample has around 400,000 clones, about 91% seen once. This sample's treatment: approximately 18 received Ad26.COV2.S at low or high dose, single or two shots; five or six received placebo; per-sample allocation not given. Following the first vaccine or placebo injection, samples were taken on day 63. An Ad26 vector expressing Wuhan-strain SARS-CoV-2 spike constituted the vaccine. V and J are TRBV28 and TRBJ2-7; a weak D match, TRBD1 (6 bases). The clonotype originates from a person between 18 and 60 years old who received the Ad26.COV2.S COVID-19 vaccine or a placebo. The source material was peripheral blood, sampled in a trial of Ad26.COV2.S vaccine versus placebo. This chain's CDR3 is CASRQGVYEQYF. The DNA for the CDR3 is TGTGCCAGCAGACAGGGAGTCTACGAGCAGTACTTC.